This T cell receptor (beta chain) was sequenced in a study of blood T cell repertoires in COVID-19. Study information: Spain, Italy and the United States supplied samples that represented acute and convalescent COVID-19.

The CDR3 loop spans 14 amino acids. V was clipped by 3 bases and J by 4 bases, with 12 bases between them. CDR1 and CDR2 (germline): LNHDA, SQIVND (reference sequence). Authors' processing steps: Amplification from reference gene primers served as the basis for estimated nucleated cell counts. Here immunoSEQ multiplex PCR was the method, and the copy in TCRdb shows in-frame clones only, minus some. V and J calls plus clone size are reproduced from that table; the DNA served to infer D and trimming. This sample has some 250,000 clones; around 88% occur once, and the top ten carry roughly 3%. V is TRBV19 and J is TRBJ1-1; D may be TRBD1 (5 bases). The sequenced material came from peripheral blood. The TCR sequence derives from a woman in her thirties who had recovered from COVID-19. CDR3 sequence: CASSILLGGTEAFF. The CDR3 DNA follows: TGTGCCAGTAGTATTCTACTGGGGGGCACTGAAGCTTTCTTT.